This T cell receptor beta chain was retrieved from a study of technical replicates of blood from a handful of donors. Clones were read by immunoSEQ multiplex PCR, and TCRdb kept only the in-frame ones, dropping some. The sample holds approximately 76,000 clones, roughly 85% seen once. V was pared by 2 bases and J by 4 bases, with 15 bases between. This CDR3 comprises 16 residues. CDR1 MGHRA and CDR2 YSYEKL come from the germline V gene. Sequenced: PBMCs. This sequence originates from a human donor in good health. Some clones in this sample may be carry-over from other donors' samples. The chain recombines TRBV4-1 with TRBJ1-5, with a weak D call TRBD1 (5 bases). The CDR3 spells CASSQSPGGVNQPQHF. The CDR3 DNA sequence: TGCGCCAGCAGCCAAAGCCCGGGGGGGGTGAATCAGCCCCAGCATTTT.